One and the same sample provided the 22 T cell receptor beta chains below, sequenced in a study of T cells after yellow fever vaccination. TCRdb re-called the 5' RACE reads with MiXCR, one entry per CDR3 protein. The sample lists hundreds of thousands of distinct CDR3 sequences; 21% were seen once. The sample in question was PBMCs, obtained less than 25 days after the first yellow fever vaccination. The receptor source for this set is a man between 18 and 29 years old who received the YFV17D yellow fever vaccine.

This clonotype has more than one count but fewer than ten. The rearrangement links TRBV24-1 to TRBJ2-3; 8 bases agree with TRBD2. Germline CDR1 reads KGHDR; CDR2 reads SFDVKD. This CDR3 contains 15 residues. V shed 3 bases and J 4 bases; nucleotides not matched to a gene: 5. The CDR3 DNA sequence: TGTGCCACCAGTGATGAAAATAGCGGGGCAGATACGCAGTATTTT. It is translated as CATSDENSGADTQYF.

This sequence joins TRBV5-1 and TRBJ2-5; D gene ambiguous. Deletions cut 2 bases from V and 1 base from J, with 12 bases between. The germline gives CDR1 SGHRS, CDR2 YFSETQ. The CDR3 is 15 residues long. The DNA of the CDR3 is TGCGCCAGCAGCTTTTCGGCAGGCGCCCAAGAGACCCAGTACTTC. This sequence encodes CASSFSAGAQETQYF. Together with reference TRBV5-1 and TRBJ2-5, the CDR3 gives the full variable domain: KAGVTQTPRYLIKTRGQQVTLSCSPISGHRSVSWYQQTPGQGLQFLFEYFSETQRNKGNFPGRFSGRQFSNSRSEMNVSTLELGDSALYLCASSFSAGAQETQYFGPGTRLLVL.

Only a few counts were recorded for this clonotype. V usage is TRBV10-3 and J usage is TRBJ2-7; the match to TRBD2 covers 8 bases. J gave up 1 base and V 8 bases, and 4 bases lay outside the gene matches. CDR1 is ENHRY and CDR2 is SYGVKD in the germline V gene. The CDR3 totals 13 residues. The CDR3 DNA reads TGTGCCATCGCGGGGGGCCTATCCTACGAGCAGTACTTC. Amino acids: CAIAGGLSYEQYF.

V gene TRBV10-2 combines with J gene TRBJ2-5, with D tentatively TRBD1 or TRBD2 (6 bases each). The CDR3 loop spans 14 amino acids. Trimming pared 6 bases from V and 4 bases from J, leaving 15 bases between. Germline values: CDR1 WSHSY, CDR2 SAAADI. CDR3 sequence: CASSDRGPGETQYF. DNA of the CDR3: TGCGCCAGCAGCGACCGGGGGCCGGGAGAGACCCAGTACTTC.

This clonotype occurred a few times. The chain uses TRBV6-5 and TRBJ2-7; the D is unclear. CDR3 length equals 14 residues. The V end lost 3 bases, the J end lost 2 bases, and 11 bases lay between the germline ends. CDR1 and CDR2 (germline): MNHEY, SVGAGI. DNA of the CDR3: TGTGCCAGCAGTTATGTCCGAAGCCCCTACGAGCAGTACTTC. Translated: CASSYVRSPYEQYF.

The V and J genes are TRBV30 and TRBJ2-5; 7 bases are shared with TRBD2. The CDR3 totals 13 residues. The germline gives CDR1 GTSNPN, CDR2 SVGIG (reference sequence). V lost 5 bases, J lost 2 bases, and 5 bases stayed unmatched. CDR3 sequence: CAWAGDPQETQYF. As DNA, the CDR3 is TGTGCCTGGGCGGGGGACCCACAAGAGACCCAGTACTTC.

This clonotype was counted a single time. The J gene is TRBJ1-6, the V gene TRBV18; 12 positions agree with TRBD1. J was trimmed by 9 bases and V by 3 bases; bases with no gene match: 3. The CDR3 totals 15 residues. CDR1 is KGHSH, CDR2 LQKENI, per germline. This CDR3 is CASSPGQGALSPLHF. The DNA for the CDR3 is TGTGCCAGCTCACCGGGACAGGGGGCTCTTTCACCCCTCCACTTT.

This clonotype came up many times. This chain uses TRBV7-2 with TRBJ2-5; perhaps TRBD2 as D (6 bases). The V end was cut by 1 base, the J end by 5 bases, with 8 bases between. The CDR3 has 13 residues. Germline CDR1 reads SGHTA; CDR2 reads FQGNSA. The CDR3 loop is CASSLGRGETQYF. DNA for the CDR3: TGTGCCAGCAGCTTAGGACGGGGGGAGACCCAGTACTTC.

The rearrangement uses TRBV11-2 and TRBJ2-5; no reliable D call. CDR3 size: 14 residues. Germline values: CDR1 SGHAT, CDR2 FQNNGV. Trimming stripped 5 bases from V and 0 bases from J, with 10 bases between. CDR3: CASSVRLDQETQYF. For the CDR3, the DNA is TGTGCCAGCAGCGTGAGGTTGGACCAAGAGACCCAGTACTTC. Supplemented by reference TRBV11-2 and TRBJ2-5, the full variable domain reads EAGVAQSPRYKIIEKRQSVAFWCNPISGHATLYWYQQILGQGPKLLIQFQNNGVVDDSQLPKDRFSAERLKGVDSTLKIQPAKLEDSAVYLCASSVRLDQETQYFGPGTRLLVL.

This clonotype was counted only a few times. The CDR3 region has the DNA TGTGCCAGCAGCCCCCAGGGGGCTAGCGACACCGGGGAGCTGTTTTTT. Amino acids: CASSPQGASDTGELFF. The rearrangement joins TRBV11-1 to TRBJ2-2; 8 bases agree with TRBD1. This CDR3 has 16 residues. Germline CDR1 and CDR2: SGHAT and FQDESV (reference sequence). The V gene end was trimmed by 5 bases and the J gene end by 3 bases; junction bases not matched to a gene: 8.

This clonotype is a singleton in its sample. The chain joins TRBV19 to TRBJ1-6, with 9 bases that match TRBD1. Germline V gene data show CDR1 as LNHDA and CDR2 as SQIVND (reference sequence). This CDR3 is built from 14 residues. V trimming: 0 bases; J trimming: 10 bases; junction bases outside the gene matches: 1. The CDR3 protein is CASSIDTGGSPLHF. CDR3 sequence (DNA): TGTGCCAGTAGTATAGACACAGGGGGCTCACCCCTCCACTTT.

This chain joins TRBV11-2 and TRBJ2-3; 11 nucleotides align to TRBD2. The CDR3 length is 19 residues. CDR1 and CDR2 (germline): SGHAT, FQNNGV. The V and J ends lost 4 bases and 2 bases, in that order; junction bases with no gene match: 14. For the CDR3, the DNA is TGTGCCAGCAGCTCCTATCCTACTAGCGGGGGCACCTTCACAGATACGCAGTATTTT. The encoded protein is CASSSYPTSGGTFTDTQYF.

This clonotype has just a few counts. The rearrangement links TRBV20-1 to TRBJ2-3; no clear D gene. Germline CDR1 reads DFQATT; CDR2 reads SNEGSKA (reference sequence). CDR3 size: 13 residues. V was pared by 6 bases and J by 2 bases, with 12 bases between. The DNA for the CDR3 is TGCAGTGCCGAGGACGGCCCCACAGATACGCAGTATTTT. Translation gives CSAEDGPTDTQYF.

This rearrangement joins TRBV5-1 to TRBJ1-2; D is uncertain. V lost 0 bases and J 0 bases, leaving 6 bases between the germline ends. CDR1 SGHRS and CDR2 YFSETQ come from the germline V gene. The CDR3 runs 14 residues. The CDR3 sequence is CASSLDSTNYGYTF. CDR3 in DNA: TGCGCCAGCAGCTTGGACAGTACTAACTATGGCTACACCTTC. The full variable domain, rest sourced from reference TRBV5-1 and TRBJ1-2, is KAGVTQTPRYLIKTRGQQVTLSCSPISGHRSVSWYQQTPGQGLQFLFEYFSETQRNKGNFPGRFSGRQFSNSRSEMNVSTLELGDSALYLCASSLDSTNYGYTFGSGTRLTVV.

This clonotype has a handful of counts. This chain links TRBV3-1 with TRBJ1-2, with D unresolved. V lost 2 bases to trimming and J lost 8 bases, with 12 bases between them. The CDR3 is 13 amino acids. Germline assignment: CDR1 LGHDT and CDR2 YNNKEL (reference sequence). The CDR3 loop reads CASSQSRPRGYTF. The CDR3 nucleotides are TGTGCCAGCAGCCAATCCCGGCCGCGAGGCTACACCTTC.

This clonotype has more than one count but fewer than ten. This chain uses TRBV18 with TRBJ2-2; D remains ambiguous. This CDR3 has 17 residues. Trimming cost V 3 bases and J 2 bases, with 16 bases left between them. CDR1 is KGHSH and CDR2 is LQKENI in the germline V gene. Here the CDR3 reads CASSPIRTVGNTGELFF. CDR3 coding DNA: TGTGCCAGCTCACCCATAAGGACGGTAGGAAACACCGGGGAGCTGTTTTTT.

This clonotype was recorded a few times. The DNA for the CDR3 is TGTGCCAGCAGCTTACATGACAGACCAGGGGCTGAAGCTTTCTTT. Its translation: CASSLHDRPGAEAFF. This chain connects TRBV11-2 to TRBJ1-1; possible D gene TRBD1, 6 bases. The CDR3 sequence is 15 residues long. The V and J ends lost 2 bases and 6 bases respectively, with 16 bases between them. CDR1 SGHAT and CDR2 FQNNGV come from the germline V gene.

This clonotype has a handful of counts. The chain is built from TRBV6-1 and TRBJ2-5; no clear D. The CDR3 spans 13 residues. CDR1 and CDR2 from the germline V gene are MNHNS and SASEGT. Between the trimmed V and J ends, which lost 8 bases and 5 bases, there was a span of 15 bases. The CDR3 spells CASGDSFRETQYF. The CDR3 DNA is TGTGCCAGCGGAGACTCATTTCGGGAGACCCAGTACTTC.

The chain joins TRBV20-1 to TRBJ1-1; D unresolved. The ends were cut back, 3 bases at V and 0 bases at J, with 14 bases in the middle. CDR3 size: 15 residues. The germline V gene has CDR1 DFQATT and CDR2 SNEGSKA (reference sequence). CDR3 sequence: CSARPITVMNTEAFF. The CDR3 coding sequence is TGCAGTGCTAGGCCAATAACAGTCATGAACACTGAAGCTTTCTTT.

Only a few counts were recorded for this clonotype. V gene TRBV6-1 combines with J gene TRBJ1-2; the match to TRBD1 covers 7 bases. CDR3 length equals 15 residues. CDR1 is MNHNS, CDR2 SASEGT, per germline. Germline trimming cut 6 bases from V and 1 base from J; bases unmatched to any gene: 8. CDR3 in amino acids: CASRPPGGLNYGYTF. CDR3 in DNA: TGTGCCAGCAGACCACCAGGGGGACTTAACTATGGCTACACCTTC.

This clonotype was counted between two and nine times. J is TRBJ2-5 and V is TRBV28, with a possible D match to TRBD2 (5 bases). Germline V lookup: CDR1 MDHEN, CDR2 SYDVKM. The CDR3 is 17 residues long. The V end was cut by 4 bases, the J end by 4 bases, with 22 bases between. CDR3 DNA sequence: TGTGCCAGCAGTTCGGGTAGGCGGGCGCGAAGTCTAGAGACCCAGTACTTC. It is translated as CASSSGRRARSLETQYF.

This clonotype has more than one count but fewer than ten. The chain links TRBV11-2 to TRBJ2-7; no reliable D call. The CDR3 extends over 13 amino acids. V was shortened by 5 bases and J by 1 base, with 9 bases between the two germline ends. Germline CDR1 SGHAT, CDR2 FQNNGV. In DNA, the CDR3 is TGTGCCAGCAGCGTCGAAGCATCCTACGAGCAGTACTTC. Amino acids: CASSVEASYEQYF.